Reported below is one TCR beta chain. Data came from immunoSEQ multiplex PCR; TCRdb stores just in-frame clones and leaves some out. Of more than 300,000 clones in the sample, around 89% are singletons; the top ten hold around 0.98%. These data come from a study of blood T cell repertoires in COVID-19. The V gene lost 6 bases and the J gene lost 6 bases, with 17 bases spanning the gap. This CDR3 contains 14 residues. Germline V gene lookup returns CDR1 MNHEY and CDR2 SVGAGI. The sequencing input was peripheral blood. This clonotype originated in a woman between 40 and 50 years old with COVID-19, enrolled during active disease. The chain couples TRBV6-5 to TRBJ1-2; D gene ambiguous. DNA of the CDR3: TGTGCCAGCAGGGGGAAATGGGAGGCCGATGGCTACACCTTC. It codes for CASRGKWEADGYTF.